The subject of this entry is one T cell receptor (beta chain). CDR1 and CDR2 from the germline V gene are SGHRS and YFSETQ. Trimming took off 2 bases at V and 2 bases at J, with 7 bases between the two ends. CDR3 length: 13 amino acids. Original processing notes: By means of reference gene primer amplification, nucleated cell counts were estimated. The table came from immunoSEQ multiplex PCR; TCRdb's copy has only in-frame clones and leaves some out. That table supplies the V and J calls and clone size; D and trimming were determined from the DNA. The repertoire has 100,000 to 140,000 clones, 88% of them found once; the top ten carry approximately 6.2%. This entry comes from a study of blood T cell repertoires in COVID-19. Study summary: The samples span acute and convalescent COVID-19 from the United States, Italy and Spain.

The sample taken for sequencing was peripheral blood. The chain employs TRBV5-1 and TRBJ1-2; unclear D gene. The source is a middle-aged man with active or convalescent COVID-19. CDR3 in amino acids: CASSLTANYGYTF. The DNA of the CDR3 is TGCGCCAGCAGCTTAACAGCAAACTATGGCTACACCTTC.